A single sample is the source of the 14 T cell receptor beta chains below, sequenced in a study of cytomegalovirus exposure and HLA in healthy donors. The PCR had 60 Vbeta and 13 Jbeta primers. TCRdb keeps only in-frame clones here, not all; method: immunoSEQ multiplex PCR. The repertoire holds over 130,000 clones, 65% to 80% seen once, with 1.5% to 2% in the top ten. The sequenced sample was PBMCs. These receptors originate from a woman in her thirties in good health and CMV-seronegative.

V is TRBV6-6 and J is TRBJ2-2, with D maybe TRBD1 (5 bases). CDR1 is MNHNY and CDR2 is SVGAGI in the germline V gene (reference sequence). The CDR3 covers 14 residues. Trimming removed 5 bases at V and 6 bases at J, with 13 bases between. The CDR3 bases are TGTGCCAGCAGTCCCAGGCTAGGGGCCGGGGAGCTGTTTTTT. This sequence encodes CASSPRLGAGELFF.

CDR3 bases: TGTGCCAGCAGTCCTCGTGACAGGCCCAATCAAGAGACCCAGTACTTC. Residues: CASSPRDRPNQETQYF. The chain has TRBV7-9 and TRBJ2-5, with D maybe TRBD1 (6 bases). The ends were cut back, 6 bases at V and 2 bases at J, with 19 bases in the middle. Germline CDR1 is SEHNR and CDR2 is FQNEAQ (reference sequence). The CDR3 runs to 16 residues. Full variable domain (missing parts from reference TRBV7-9 and TRBJ2-5): DTGVSQNPRHKITKRGQNVTFRCDPISEHNRLYWYRQTLGQGPEFLTYFQNEAQLEKSRLLSDRFSAERPKGSFSTLEIQRTEQGDSAMYLCASSPRDRPNQETQYFGPGTRLLVL.

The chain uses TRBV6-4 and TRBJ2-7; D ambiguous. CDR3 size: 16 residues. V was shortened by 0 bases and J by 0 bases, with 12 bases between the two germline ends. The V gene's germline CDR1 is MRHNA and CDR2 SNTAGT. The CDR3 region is CASSDSTTLSSYEQYV. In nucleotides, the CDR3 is TGTGCCAGCAGTGACTCCACGACCCTTAGCTCCTACGAGCAGTACGTC.

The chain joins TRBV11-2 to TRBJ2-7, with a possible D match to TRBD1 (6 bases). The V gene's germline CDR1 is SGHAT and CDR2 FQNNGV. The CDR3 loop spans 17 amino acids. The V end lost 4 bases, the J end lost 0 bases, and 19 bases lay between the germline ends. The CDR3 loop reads CASSYRRRTVSSYEQYF. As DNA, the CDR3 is TGTGCCAGCAGCTACCGCAGGCGGACAGTTAGCTCCTACGAGCAGTACTTC.

The CDR3 reads CASRGGAYEQYV. The CDR3, as DNA: TGTGCCAGCAGGGGGGGGGCCTACGAGCAGTACGTC. This chain uses TRBV6-5 with TRBJ2-7; 7 nucleotides align to TRBD2. The germline V gene has CDR1 MNHEY and CDR2 SVGAGI. This CDR3 spans 12 amino acids. Germline trimming cut 6 bases from V and 2 bases from J; bases unmatched to any gene: 1.

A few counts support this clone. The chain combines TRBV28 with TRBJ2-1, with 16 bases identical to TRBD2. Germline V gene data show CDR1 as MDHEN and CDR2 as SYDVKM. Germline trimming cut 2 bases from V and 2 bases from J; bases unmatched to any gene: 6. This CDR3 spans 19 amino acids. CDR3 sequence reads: CASSLRGLAGGPTYNEQFF. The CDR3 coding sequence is TGTGCCAGCAGTTTAAGGGGACTAGCGGGAGGGCCCACCTACAATGAGCAGTTCTTC.

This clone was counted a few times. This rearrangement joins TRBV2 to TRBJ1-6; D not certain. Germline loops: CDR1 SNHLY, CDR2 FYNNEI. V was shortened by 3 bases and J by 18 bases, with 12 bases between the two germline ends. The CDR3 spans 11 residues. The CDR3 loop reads CASSDYRDDHF. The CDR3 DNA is TGTGCCAGCAGTGACTACCGGGATGACCACTTT.

DNA of the CDR3: TGTGCCAGCAGCCCTAATACTCCTTCCTACGAGCAGTACTTC. Encoded protein: CASSPNTPSYEQYF. The V and J genes are TRBV6-5 and TRBJ2-7; D is undetermined. V was trimmed by 6 bases and J by 1 base, leaving 13 bases between them. This CDR3 is 14 amino acids long. Germline CDR1 MNHEY, CDR2 SVGAGI.

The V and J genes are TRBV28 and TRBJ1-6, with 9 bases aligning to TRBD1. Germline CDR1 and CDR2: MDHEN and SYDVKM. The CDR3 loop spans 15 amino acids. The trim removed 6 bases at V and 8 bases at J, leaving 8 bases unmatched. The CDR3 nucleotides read TGTGCCAGCAGAACGACAGGGGGGGAGGATTCACCCCTCCACTTT. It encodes CASRTTGGEDSPLHF.

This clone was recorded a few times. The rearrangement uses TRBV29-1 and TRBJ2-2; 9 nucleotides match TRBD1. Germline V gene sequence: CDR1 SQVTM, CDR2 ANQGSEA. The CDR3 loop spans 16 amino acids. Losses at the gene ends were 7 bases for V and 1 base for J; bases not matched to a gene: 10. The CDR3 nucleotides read TGCAGCGCCGGGGGGAGGACAGGGGAGAACACCGGGGAGCTGTTTTTT. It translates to CSAGGRTGENTGELFF.

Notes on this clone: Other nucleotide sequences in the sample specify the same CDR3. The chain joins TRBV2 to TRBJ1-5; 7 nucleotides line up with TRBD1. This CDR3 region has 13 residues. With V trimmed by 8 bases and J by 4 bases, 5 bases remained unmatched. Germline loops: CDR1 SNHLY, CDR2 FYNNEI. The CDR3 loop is CASRGQLNQPQHF. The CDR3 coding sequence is TGTGCCAGCCGGGGACAGCTTAATCAGCCCCAGCATTTT.

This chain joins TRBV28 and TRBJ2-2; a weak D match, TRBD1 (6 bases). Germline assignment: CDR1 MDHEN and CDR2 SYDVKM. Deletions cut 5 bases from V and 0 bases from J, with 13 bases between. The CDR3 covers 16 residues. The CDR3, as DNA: TGTGCCAGCAGTCCTACAGGGTTTTCGAACACCGGGGAGCTGTTTTTT. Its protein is CASSPTGFSNTGELFF.

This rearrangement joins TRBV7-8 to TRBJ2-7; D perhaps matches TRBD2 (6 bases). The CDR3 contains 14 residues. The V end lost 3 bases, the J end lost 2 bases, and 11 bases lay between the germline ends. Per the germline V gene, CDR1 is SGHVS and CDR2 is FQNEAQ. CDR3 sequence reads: CASSLGGPAYEQYV. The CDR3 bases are TGTGCCAGCAGCTTGGGAGGCCCTGCCTACGAGCAGTACGTC.

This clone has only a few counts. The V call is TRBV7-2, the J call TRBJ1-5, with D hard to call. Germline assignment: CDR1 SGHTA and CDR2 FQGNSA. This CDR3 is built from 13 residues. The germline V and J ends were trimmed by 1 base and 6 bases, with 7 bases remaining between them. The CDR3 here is CASSLESSQPQHF. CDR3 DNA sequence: TGTGCCAGCAGCTTAGAATCCAGTCAGCCCCAGCATTTT. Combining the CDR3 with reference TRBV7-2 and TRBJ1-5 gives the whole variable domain GAGVSQSPSNKVTEKGKDVELRCDPISGHTALYWYRQSLGQGLEFLIYFQGNSAPDKSGLPSDRFSAERTGGSVSTLTIQRTQQEDSAVYLCASSLESSQPQHFGDGTRLSIL.